This is a list of T cell receptor beta chains from one sample in a study of a mutant IDH1 vaccine in newly diagnosed glioma. Generated by immunoSEQ multiplex PCR, the TCRdb table keeps only in-frame clones and is missing some. Among fewer than 150,000 clones listed, around 90% were seen once. No cognate antigen is known for these TCRs. This specimen consisted of PBMCs, obtained from a glioma patient whose treatment included an IDH1 peptide vaccine. The receptors here all came from a woman aged 50 to 60 with glioma. Both conserved end residues are part of each CDR3. Each record gives: J gene, V gene, D gene, clone size, CDR3 DNA, CDR3 protein. The D gene is left open where the match is weak. Not all rows give a size; the values are once, few, many and, for expanded clones, a class.

j_call: TRBJ2-5
v_call: TRBV5-1
d_call: TRBD1
clone_size: .
cdr3_nt: TGCGCCAGCAGCTTCCAGGGACAGGGGGCCGAGACCCAGTACTTC
cdr3_aa: CASSFQGQGAETQYF

j_call: TRBJ2-2
v_call: TRBV4-1
d_call: TRBD2
clone_size: .
cdr3_nt: TGCGCCAGCAGCCGAGAGGGATTAGCGGGAGGACCGACCGGGGAGCTGTTTTTT
cdr3_aa: CASSREGLAGGPTGELFF

j_call: TRBJ1-2
v_call: TRBV15
d_call: .
clone_size: .
cdr3_nt: TGTGCCACCAGCAGTGCCTTGGGTAGGAGTGGCTACACCTTC
cdr3_aa: CATSSALGRSGYTF

j_call: TRBJ2-1
v_call: TRBV5-1
d_call: TRBD2
clone_size: once
cdr3_nt: TGCGCCAGCAGCCCTACCCTAGCGGGGGGCTCCTACAATGAGCAGTTCTTC
cdr3_aa: CASSPTLAGGSYNEQFF

j_call: TRBJ2-1
v_call: TRBV27
d_call: TRBD1
clone_size: .
cdr3_nt: TGTGCCAGCAGTCGGACAGGTTACAATGAGCAGTTCTTC
cdr3_aa: CASSRTGYNEQFF

j_call: TRBJ2-2
v_call: TRBV5-1
d_call: TRBD1
clone_size: .
cdr3_nt: TGCGCCAGCAACGTACAGGGGGAAACCGGGGAGCTGTTTTTT
cdr3_aa: CASNVQGETGELFF

j_call: TRBJ1-1
v_call: TRBV5-1
d_call: .
clone_size: few
cdr3_nt: TGCGCCAGCAGCTTCCTCATGAACACTGAAGCTTTCTTT
cdr3_aa: CASSFLMNTEAFF

j_call: TRBJ2-7
v_call: TRBV28
d_call: .
clone_size: .
cdr3_nt: TGTGCCAGCAGTTTGGTAGGACGATACGAGCAGTACTTC
cdr3_aa: CASSLVGRYEQYF

j_call: TRBJ1-1
v_call: TRBV19
d_call: .
clone_size: .
cdr3_nt: TGTGCCAGTAGTATAGGCGGCAGGTTAGTGAACACTGAAGCTTTCTTT
cdr3_aa: CASSIGGRLVNTEAFF

j_call: TRBJ2-7
v_call: TRBV18
d_call: .
clone_size: .
cdr3_nt: TGTGCCAGCTCACCCGGACAGATTATCTCCTACGAGCAGTACTTC
cdr3_aa: CASSPGQIISYEQYF

j_call: TRBJ2-3
v_call: TRBV7-6
d_call: TRBD2
clone_size: .
cdr3_nt: TGTGCCAGCAGGGCCCTAGCGGTGAGCACAGATACGCAGTATTTT
cdr3_aa: CASRALAVSTDTQYF

j_call: TRBJ2-1
v_call: TRBV12-5
d_call: .
clone_size: .
cdr3_nt: TGTGCTAGTGGTTTGGTGTTCGACAGAGTCAATGAGCAGTTCTTC
cdr3_aa: CASGLVFDRVNEQFF

j_call: TRBJ2-1
v_call: TRBV27
d_call: TRBD2
clone_size: .
cdr3_nt: TGTGCCAGCGACGACCGGACTAGCGGGAGGGCCAAGCAGTTCTTC
cdr3_aa: CASDDRTSGRAKQFF

j_call: TRBJ2-2
v_call: TRBV30
d_call: .
clone_size: once
cdr3_nt: TGTGCCTGGAAAAATAATGAAGCCGGGGAGCTGTTTTTT
cdr3_aa: CAWKNNEAGELFF

j_call: TRBJ1-2
v_call: TRBV28
d_call: .
clone_size: .
cdr3_nt: TGTGCCAGCAGTCTCCTGGGACGGAATAACTATGGCTACACCTTC
cdr3_aa: CASSLLGRNNYGYTF

j_call: TRBJ2-1
v_call: TRBV5-6
d_call: TRBD2
clone_size: .
cdr3_nt: TGTGCCAGCAGCTTAAGTAGCGGGCCCCCTTACAATGAGCAGTTCTTC
cdr3_aa: CASSLSSGPPYNEQFF

j_call: TRBJ2-2
v_call: TRBV5-5
d_call: .
clone_size: .
cdr3_nt: TGTGCCAGCAGCTTGGCCAGCGGCAGGAACACCGGGGAGCTGTTTTTT
cdr3_aa: CASSLASGRNTGELFF

j_call: TRBJ1-5
v_call: TRBV28
d_call: .
clone_size: .
cdr3_nt: TGTGCCAGCACCCCTGAGGGCCAGCCCCAGCATTTT
cdr3_aa: CASTPEGQPQHF

j_call: TRBJ2-7
v_call: TRBV28
d_call: TRBD1
clone_size: .
cdr3_nt: TGTGCCAGCAGTCCGGGACAGGGGTACGAGCAGTACTTC
cdr3_aa: CASSPGQGYEQYF

j_call: TRBJ1-1
v_call: TRBV29-1
d_call: TRBD1
clone_size: .
cdr3_nt: TGCAGCGTCCGACAGGGTGGTCCGAACACTGAAGCTTTCTTT
cdr3_aa: CSVRQGGPNTEAFF

j_call: TRBJ2-5
v_call: TRBV25-1
d_call: TRBD1
clone_size: once
cdr3_nt: TGTGCCAGCAGTGATAGGGTCAGGGGGTGGAGGACCCAGTACTTC
cdr3_aa: CASSDRVRGWRTQYF

j_call: TRBJ2-1
v_call: TRBV27
d_call: .
clone_size: .
cdr3_nt: TGTGCCAGCAGTTTATCCCTTTACAATGAGCAGTTCTTC
cdr3_aa: CASSLSLYNEQFF

j_call: TRBJ2-5
v_call: TRBV29-1
d_call: TRBD1
clone_size: .
cdr3_nt: TGCAGCGTCAGGAGACAGGGGACTCGGGAGACCCAGTACTTC
cdr3_aa: CSVRRQGTRETQYF

j_call: TRBJ2-3
v_call: TRBV14
d_call: TRBD2
clone_size: .
cdr3_nt: TGTGCCAGCAGCCAAGCTTGGACTAGCGGGAGCCAAGATACGCAGTATTTT
cdr3_aa: CASSQAWTSGSQDTQYF

j_call: TRBJ1-1
v_call: TRBV5-6
d_call: .
clone_size: .
cdr3_nt: TGTGCCAGCAGCCAGACCTTGAACACTGAAGCTTTCTTT
cdr3_aa: CASSQTLNTEAFF

j_call: TRBJ2-7
v_call: TRBV7-9
d_call: .
clone_size: .
cdr3_nt: TGTGCCAGCAGCTTACAGGGTTACGAGCAGTACTTC
cdr3_aa: CASSLQGYEQYF

j_call: TRBJ1-4
v_call: TRBV28
d_call: .
clone_size: .
cdr3_nt: TGTGCCAGCCTGGAACAGGGTAATGAAAAACTGTTTTTT
cdr3_aa: CASLEQGNEKLFF

j_call: TRBJ1-2
v_call: TRBV6-5
d_call: .
clone_size: .
cdr3_nt: TGTGCCAGCAGTTACAAGGGGTATGGCTACACCTTC
cdr3_aa: CASSYKGYGYTF

j_call: TRBJ2-7
v_call: TRBV6-5
d_call: .
clone_size: once
cdr3_nt: TGTGCCAGCAGCGACCGGCTGGGCTACGAGCAGTACTTC
cdr3_aa: CASSDRLGYEQYF

j_call: TRBJ2-7
v_call: TRBV28
d_call: .
clone_size: .
cdr3_nt: TGTGCCAGCAGTATTACCTACGAGCAGTACTTC
cdr3_aa: CASSITYEQYF

j_call: TRBJ2-2
v_call: TRBV9
d_call: .
clone_size: few
cdr3_nt: TGTGCCAGCAGCCCCCAGGGAGGGAACACCGGGGAGCTGTTTTTT
cdr3_aa: CASSPQGGNTGELFF

j_call: TRBJ1-3
v_call: TRBV15
d_call: TRBD1
clone_size: once
cdr3_nt: TGTGCCACCAGCACGGACAGGGCGACTGGAAACACCATATATTTT
cdr3_aa: CATSTDRATGNTIYF

j_call: TRBJ1-1
v_call: TRBV4-1
d_call: .
clone_size: .
cdr3_nt: TGCGCCAGCAGCCTCGGGCGGGGGCGATGGGCTGAAGCTTTCTTT
cdr3_aa: CASSLGRGRWAEAFF

j_call: TRBJ2-1
v_call: TRBV9
d_call: .
clone_size: .
cdr3_nt: TGTGCCAGCAGCGTAGTTTCCGGGACTCGTCCCAATGAGCAGTTCTTC
cdr3_aa: CASSVVSGTRPNEQFF

j_call: TRBJ2-2
v_call: TRBV28
d_call: .
clone_size: .
cdr3_nt: TGTGCCAGCAGTTTGAGTCCAGACAGACCGAACACCGGGGAGCTGTTTTTT
cdr3_aa: CASSLSPDRPNTGELFF

j_call: TRBJ2-7
v_call: TRBV28
d_call: .
clone_size: few
cdr3_nt: TGTGCCAGCAGTTTATTACAGGGCGAGCAGTACTTC
cdr3_aa: CASSLLQGEQYF

j_call: TRBJ2-1
v_call: TRBV7-7
d_call: .
clone_size: .
cdr3_nt: TGTGCTAGCAGCTTAGAACAGGCGTCCTACAATGAGCAGTTCTTC
cdr3_aa: CASSLEQASYNEQFF

j_call: TRBJ2-1
v_call: TRBV4-1
d_call: TRBD1
clone_size: .
cdr3_nt: TGCGCCAGCAGCCAAGAATGGACAGGGGCCTCCCGATCTTACAATGAGCAGTTCTTC
cdr3_aa: CASSQEWTGASRSYNEQFF

j_call: TRBJ2-1
v_call: TRBV19
d_call: TRBD2
clone_size: .
cdr3_nt: TGTGCCAGTGTAGGGCCGGCTCTAGCGGGAACCTACAATGAGCAGTTCTTC
cdr3_aa: CASVGPALAGTYNEQFF

j_call: TRBJ2-1
v_call: TRBV2
d_call: TRBD2
clone_size: .
cdr3_nt: TGTGCCAGCAGTGACCTAGCGGCGACCTACAATGAGCAGTTCTTC
cdr3_aa: CASSDLAATYNEQFF

j_call: TRBJ2-3
v_call: TRBV18
d_call: .
clone_size: .
cdr3_nt: TGTGCCAGCTCACCGCAGGGGCGATCTGGCACAGATACGCAGTATTTT
cdr3_aa: CASSPQGRSGTDTQYF

j_call: TRBJ1-4
v_call: TRBV7-6
d_call: .
clone_size: .
cdr3_nt: TGTGCCAGCAGCCTTAGAGGCCCCGAGGAAAAAAAACTGTTTTTT
cdr3_aa: CASSLRGPEEKKLFF

j_call: TRBJ2-2
v_call: TRBV29-1
d_call: TRBD1
clone_size: .
cdr3_nt: TGCAGCGCGCGGGACAGGGGGCCTTACGGGGAGCTGTTTTTT
cdr3_aa: CSARDRGPYGELFF

j_call: TRBJ2-7
v_call: TRBV19
d_call: TRBD2
clone_size: .
cdr3_nt: TGTGCCAGTAGCTTCGGGGCTAGCGGGATATACGAGCAGTACTTC
cdr3_aa: CASSFGASGIYEQYF

j_call: TRBJ1-5
v_call: TRBV4-1
d_call: .
clone_size: .
cdr3_nt: TGCGCCAGCAGCCCCGGCTTCGACCCGGGGCAGCCCCAGCATTTT
cdr3_aa: CASSPGFDPGQPQHF

j_call: TRBJ2-2
v_call: TRBV5-6
d_call: TRBD2
clone_size: .
cdr3_nt: TGTGCCAGCAGCGCACTAGCGGTCACCGGGGAGCTGTTTTTT
cdr3_aa: CASSALAVTGELFF

j_call: TRBJ2-7
v_call: TRBV5-1
d_call: TRBD1
clone_size: .
cdr3_nt: TGCGCCAGCAGCTGGACAGGAGGATACGAGCAGTACTTC
cdr3_aa: CASSWTGGYEQYF

j_call: TRBJ2-1
v_call: TRBV9
d_call: TRBD2
clone_size: .
cdr3_nt: TGTGCCAGCAGCGTGATGGCGGGGGGGTCCTACAATGAGCAGTTCTTC
cdr3_aa: CASSVMAGGSYNEQFF

j_call: TRBJ2-7
v_call: TRBV29-1
d_call: .
clone_size: .
cdr3_nt: TGCAGCGTTGATGGATCAGGGACCTACGAGCAGTACTTC
cdr3_aa: CSVDGSGTYEQYF

j_call: TRBJ2-7
v_call: TRBV5-6
d_call: TRBD1
clone_size: .
cdr3_nt: TGTGCCAGCAGCTGGACAGGGGACGAGCAGTACTTC
cdr3_aa: CASSWTGDEQYF

j_call: TRBJ1-1
v_call: TRBV7-8
d_call: .
clone_size: .
cdr3_nt: TGTGCCAGCAGTTTTCCATCAGGGACCGGGCCTTACTCGAACACTGAAGCTTTCTTT
cdr3_aa: CASSFPSGTGPYSNTEAFF

j_call: TRBJ2-1
v_call: TRBV5-5
d_call: .
clone_size: once
cdr3_nt: TGTGCCAGCAGCCTCCGACTCGACAATGAGCAGTTCTTC
cdr3_aa: CASSLRLDNEQFF

j_call: TRBJ2-2
v_call: TRBV9
d_call: .
clone_size: .
cdr3_nt: TGTGCCAGCAGCGTAGTAGGGGGGCGCGACACCGGGGAGCTGTTTTTT
cdr3_aa: CASSVVGGRDTGELFF

j_call: TRBJ1-5
v_call: TRBV5-3
d_call: .
clone_size: .
cdr3_nt: TGTGCCAGAAGCCCCAGTGGCAGGGCTAGCAATCAGCCCCAGCATTTT
cdr3_aa: CARSPSGRASNQPQHF

j_call: TRBJ1-1
v_call: TRBV27
d_call: .
clone_size: .
cdr3_nt: TGTGCCAGCAGTTCGAATCTTGAAGCTTTCTTT
cdr3_aa: CASSSNLEAFF